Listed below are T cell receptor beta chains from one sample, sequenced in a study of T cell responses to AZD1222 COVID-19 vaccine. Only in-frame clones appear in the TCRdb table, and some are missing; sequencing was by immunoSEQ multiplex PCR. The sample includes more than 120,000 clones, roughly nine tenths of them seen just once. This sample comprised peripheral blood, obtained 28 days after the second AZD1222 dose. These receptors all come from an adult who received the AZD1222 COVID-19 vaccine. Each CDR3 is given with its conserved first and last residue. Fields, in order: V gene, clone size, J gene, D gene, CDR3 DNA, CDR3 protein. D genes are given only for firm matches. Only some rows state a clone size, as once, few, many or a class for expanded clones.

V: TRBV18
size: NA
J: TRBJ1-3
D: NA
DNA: TGTGCCAGCTCACCGGACAGCTCTGGAAACACCATATATTTT
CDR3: CASSPDSSGNTIYF

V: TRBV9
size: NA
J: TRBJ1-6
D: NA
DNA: TGTGCCAGCTCGATAGCATCGGCCAATAATTCACCCCTCCACTTT
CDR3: CASSIASANNSPLHF

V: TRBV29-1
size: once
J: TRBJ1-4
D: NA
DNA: TGCAGCGTTCGTAAGGGGGACGGAGGGAAACTGTTTTTT
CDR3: CSVRKGDGGKLFF

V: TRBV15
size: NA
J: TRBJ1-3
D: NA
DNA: TGTGCCACCAGCAGACGGCGTTCTGGAAACACCATATATTTT
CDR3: CATSRRRSGNTIYF

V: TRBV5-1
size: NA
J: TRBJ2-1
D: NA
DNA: TGCGCCAGCAGCCCCGAGGGACGGGGACTCAATGAGCAGTTCTTC
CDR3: CASSPEGRGLNEQFF

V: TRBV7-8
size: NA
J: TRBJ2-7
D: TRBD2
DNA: TGTGCCAGCAGCTTATTTAGCGGGTCGAGCTCCTACGAGCAGTACTTC
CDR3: CASSLFSGSSSYEQYF

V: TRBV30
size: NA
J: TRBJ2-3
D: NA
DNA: TGTGCCTGGACGGGCGGCACAGATACGCAGTATTTT
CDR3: CAWTGGTDTQYF

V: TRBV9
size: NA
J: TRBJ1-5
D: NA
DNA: TGTGCCAGCAGCCCATCGGGGGGGGGTCAGCCCCAGCATTTT
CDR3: CASSPSGGGQPQHF

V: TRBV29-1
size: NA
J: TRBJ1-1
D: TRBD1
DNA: TGCAGCGCGACTAAAGGGACAGGGACCACTGAAGCTTTCTTT
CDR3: CSATKGTGTTEAFF

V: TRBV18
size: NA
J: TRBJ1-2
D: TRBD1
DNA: TGTGCCAGCTCAGACAGGGGGCTGAGCTATGGCTACACCTTC
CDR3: CASSDRGLSYGYTF

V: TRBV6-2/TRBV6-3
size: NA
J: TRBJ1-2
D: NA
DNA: TGTGCCAGCAGCCGAGGGACGGGGAACTATGGCTACACCTTC
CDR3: CASSRGTGNYGYTF

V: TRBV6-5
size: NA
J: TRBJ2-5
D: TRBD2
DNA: TGTGCCAGCAAGGAATCTAGCGGCCAAGAGACCCAGTACTTC
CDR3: CASKESSGQETQYF

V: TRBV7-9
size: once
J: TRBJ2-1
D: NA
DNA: TGTGCCAGCAGCACAGAGGGCATGGAGAGCTCCTACAATGAGCAGTTCTTC
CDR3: CASSTEGMESSYNEQFF

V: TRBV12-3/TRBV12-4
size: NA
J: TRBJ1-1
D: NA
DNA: TGTGCCAGCAGTTTTAACAGGGCGGAAGCTTTCTTT
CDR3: CASSFNRAEAFF

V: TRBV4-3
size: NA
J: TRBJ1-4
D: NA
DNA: TGCGCCAGCAGCCGGGCGGCAGGTCCTAGTAATGAAAAACTGTTTTTT
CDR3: CASSRAAGPSNEKLFF

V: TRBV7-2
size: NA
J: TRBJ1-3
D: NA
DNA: TGTGCCAGCGGAGCCGTTATCTCTGGAAACACCATATATTTT
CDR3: CASGAVISGNTIYF

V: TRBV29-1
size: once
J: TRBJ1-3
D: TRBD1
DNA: TGCAGCGCCAACACCGGGACAGGCGTCTCCGGCTCTGGAAACACCATATATTTT
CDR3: CSANTGTGVSGSGNTIYF

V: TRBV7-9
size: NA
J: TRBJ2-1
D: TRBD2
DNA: TGTGCCAGCAGCTTATGGCCTAACGGGAGGGACAATGAGCAGTTCTTC
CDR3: CASSLWPNGRDNEQFF

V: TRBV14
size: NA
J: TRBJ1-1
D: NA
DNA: TGTGCCAGCAGCCAAGACAGGAACACTGAAGCTTTCTTT
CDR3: CASSQDRNTEAFF

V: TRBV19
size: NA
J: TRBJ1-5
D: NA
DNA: TGTGCCAGTAGTATATACGGGACACTATATAGCAATCAGCCCCAGCATTTT
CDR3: CASSIYGTLYSNQPQHF

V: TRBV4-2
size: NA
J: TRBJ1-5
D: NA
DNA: TGTGCCAGCAGCCATCGGATGGAGGGGGGCTCCCAATCAGAGCCCCAGCATTTT
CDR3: CASSHRMEGGSQSEPQHF

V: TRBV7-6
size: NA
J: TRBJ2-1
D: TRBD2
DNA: TGTGCCAGCAGCCCCTCCGGGGGGGCGCTCGATGAGCAGTTCTTC
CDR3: CASSPSGGALDEQFF

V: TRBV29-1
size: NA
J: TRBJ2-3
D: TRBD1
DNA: TGCAGCGGCGACGGACAGGGGGCTTACACAGATACGCAGTATTTT
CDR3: CSGDGQGAYTDTQYF

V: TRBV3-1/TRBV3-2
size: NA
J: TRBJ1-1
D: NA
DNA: TGTGCCAGCAGCCCTCGCGGTGGAGACACTGAAGCTTTCTTT
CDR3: CASSPRGGDTEAFF

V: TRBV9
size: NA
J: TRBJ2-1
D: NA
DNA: TGTGCCAGCAGCGTATGGGCCGGACTCGGGGGCAATGAGCAGTTCTTC
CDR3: CASSVWAGLGGNEQFF

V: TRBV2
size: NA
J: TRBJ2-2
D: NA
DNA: TGTGCCAGCGGCGGCGAGAACACCGGGGAGCTGTTTTTT
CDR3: CASGGENTGELFF

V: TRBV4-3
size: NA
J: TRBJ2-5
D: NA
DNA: TGCGCCAGCAGCCAAGCTGACTCACGCCAAGAGACCCAGTACTTC
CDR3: CASSQADSRQETQYF

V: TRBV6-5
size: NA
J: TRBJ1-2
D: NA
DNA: TGTGCCTCCCGGAAGGGCGGCCGGGCCCACTATGGCTACACCTTC
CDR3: CASRKGGRAHYGYTF

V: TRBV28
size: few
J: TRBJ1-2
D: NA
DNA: TGTGCCACGCATGGGTACGGCTACACCTTC
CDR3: CATHGYGYTF

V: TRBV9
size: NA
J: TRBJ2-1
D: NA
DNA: TGTGCCAGCAGCGTAGAGTCCTTCTACAATGAGCAGTTCTTC
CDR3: CASSVESFYNEQFF

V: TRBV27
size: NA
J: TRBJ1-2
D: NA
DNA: TGTGCCAGCAGTTTTTCCACGGGGCGAGGCTACACCTTC
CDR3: CASSFSTGRGYTF

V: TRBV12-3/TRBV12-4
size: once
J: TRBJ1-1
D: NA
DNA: TGTGCCAGCAGTTTAACTTTGAACACTGAAGCTTTCTTT
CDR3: CASSLTLNTEAFF

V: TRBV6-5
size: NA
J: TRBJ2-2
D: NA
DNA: TGTGCCAGCAGGGTACAGGGGAACACCGGGGAGCTGTTTTTT
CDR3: CASRVQGNTGELFF

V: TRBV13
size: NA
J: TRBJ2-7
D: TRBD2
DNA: TGTGCCAGCAGCGATAGCGGGAGCTTCCACTACGAGCAGTACTTC
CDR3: CASSDSGSFHYEQYF

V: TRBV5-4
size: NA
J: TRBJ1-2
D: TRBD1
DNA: TGTGCCAGCAGCTTCACAGGGGACTATGGCTACACCTTC
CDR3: CASSFTGDYGYTF